This T cell receptor beta chain was sequenced during a study of T cells in Graves' hyperthyroidism and ophthalmopathy. General observations from the study: A model using 13 V-J features told ophthalmopathy apart from stable hyperthyroidism. Among clonotypes expanded in thyroid above 0.001, most were also found in blood.

Trimming removed 0 bases from V and 2 bases from J, with 10 bases in between. CDR3 length: 15 amino acids. CDR1 is MNHEY and CDR2 is SVGEGT in the germline V gene. Regarding this clonotype: Its specificity is unknown.

Absent ophthalmopathy progression within 18 months defined stable Graves' hyperthyroidism. Recently diagnosed hyperthyroidism of less than 2 months' duration affected patients aged 18 to 65. Regions amplified from RNA transcripts were the TCR beta CDR3 regions. A first-round RT-PCR of the TCR CDR3 used the HTBI primer set. MiXCR, run by TCRdb on the multiplex PCR reads, gives a single entry per CDR3 protein. The sample shows 550,000 to 600,000 distinct CDR3 sequences, 16% of them seen only once. The chain is built from TRBV6-2 or TRBV6-3 and TRBJ1-2; D gene ambiguous. This receptor was taken from a woman younger than 35 with Graves' hyperthyroidism. The material sequenced was blood. The CDR3: CASSYSWVLNYGYTF. In DNA, the CDR3 is TGTGCCAGCAGTTACTCGTGGGTTTTGAACTATGGCTACACCTTC.